This TCR beta chain appears in the sequencing data of a study of T cell changes during pregnancy in multiple sclerosis. Produced via immunoSEQ multiplex PCR; TCRdb's table is partial and in-frame only. The table records 57,000 or so clones, just over 90% of them present only once. The CDR3 has 13 residues. Trimming removed 7 bases at V and 0 bases at J, with 9 bases between. Looked up from germline, CDR1 is LNHDA and CDR2 is SQIVND (reference sequence). The TCR comes from a female donor with multiple sclerosis, enrolled in a pregnancy study. This chain uses TRBV19 with TRBJ1-1; D not resolved. The material sequenced was peripheral blood, taken in the second trimester of pregnancy. The CDR3 sequence is CASTSRMNTEAFF. In nucleotides, the CDR3 is TGTGCCAGTACCAGCAGGATGAACACTGAAGCTTTCTTT. The full variable domain, rest sourced from reference TRBV19 and TRBJ1-1, is DGGITQSPKYLFRKEGQNVTLSCEQNLNHDAMYWYRQDPGQGLRLIYYSQIVNDFQKGDIAEGYSVSREKKESFPLTVTSAQKNPTAFYLCASTSRMNTEAFFGQGTRLTVV.